The next 30 T cell receptor beta chains were all read from a single sample in a study of T cells in Graves' hyperthyroidism and ophthalmopathy. RNA transcripts provided the source from which TCR beta CDR3 regions were amplified. First-round RT-PCR of the TCR CDR3 relied on the HTBI primer set. TCRdb processed the multiplex PCR reads anew with MiXCR; each CDR3 protein has one entry. Of approximately 320,000 distinct CDR3 sequences in the sample, around a sixth were seen once. The sequenced material came from blood. The receptors shown here come from a man aged 25-45 years with Graves' hyperthyroidism.

This clonotype was observed many times. The chain links TRBV7-8 to TRBJ2-2, with D possibly TRBD2 on 6 matching bases. Trimming took off 1 base at V and 2 bases at J, with 11 bases between the two ends. CDR3 length equals 16 residues. Germline assignment: CDR1 SGHVS and CDR2 FQNEAQ. The CDR3: CASSLVGSANTGELFF. CDR3 DNA: TGTGCCAGCAGCTTAGTCGGGAGTGCCAACACCGGGGAGCTGTTTTTT.

This clonotype turned up a few times. Written as DNA, the CDR3 is TGTGCCAGCTCACCACCTGGGACAGGGATGAACACTGAAGCTTTCTTT. Its protein product is CASSPPGTGMNTEAFF. The chain couples TRBV18 to TRBJ1-1; 9 bases agree with TRBD1. V was pared by 0 bases and J by 0 bases, with 2 bases of the junction left unmatched. CDR1 and CDR2 (germline): KGHSH, LQKENI. The CDR3 covers 16 residues. Full variable domain (missing parts from reference TRBV18 and TRBJ1-1): NAGVMQNPRHLVRRRGQEARLRCSPMKGHSHVYWYRQLPEEGLKFMVYLQKENIIDESGMPKERFSAEFPKEGPSILRIQQVVRGDSAAYFCASSPPGTGMNTEAFFGQGTRLTVV.

The V call is TRBV30, the J call TRBJ2-7; a possible D gene is TRBD2 (5 bases). Between the trimmed V and J ends, which lost 3 bases and 3 bases, there was a span of 12 bases. In germline, CDR1 is GTSNPN, CDR2 SVGIG (reference sequence). The length of the CDR3 is 13 residues. This CDR3 reads CAWSRGRIYEQYF. As DNA, the CDR3 is TGTGCCTGGAGCAGAGGGCGGATCTACGAGCAGTACTTC. Together with reference TRBV30 and TRBJ2-7, the CDR3 gives the full variable domain: SQTIHQWPATLVQPVGSPLSLECTVEGTSNPNLYWYRQAAGRGLQLLFYSVGIGQISSEVPQNLSASRPQDRQFILSSKKLLLSDSGFYLCAWSRGRIYEQYFGPGTRLTVT.

The gene calls are TRBV9 and TRBJ2-1; either TRBD1 or TRBD2 may supply D (5 bases each). V was trimmed by 4 bases and J by 3 bases, leaving 14 bases between them. Germline V gene sequence: CDR1 SGDLS, CDR2 YYNGEE. The CDR3 sequence is 15 residues long. CDR3 in DNA: TGTGCCAGCAGCTCAAGATTTGGGGGCTACAATGAGCAGTTCTTC. Protein: CASSSRFGGYNEQFF.

As concerns this clonotype: One junction end disagrees with the germline gene, perhaps due to a read error. This chain joins TRBV24-1 and TRBJ2-1; the D gene is possibly TRBD2 (7 bases). Germline CDR1 KGHDR, CDR2 SFDVKD. This CDR3 is 13 amino acids long. The DNA of the CDR3 is TGTGCCACCGGTGAGGGGGACTACCCCGAGCGGTTCTTC. Residues: CATGEGDYPERFF.

The sample holds many counts of this clonotype. The J gene is TRBJ2-1, the V gene TRBV18; 10 bases line up with TRBD1. Germline V gene lookup returns CDR1 KGHSH and CDR2 LQKENI. This CDR3 comprises 16 residues. The junction had 9 bases not matched to a gene; V was cut back by 3 bases and J by 7 bases. In DNA, the CDR3 is TGTGCCAGCTCACCCGGTCTGGGACAGGGGTTGAATGAGCAGTTCTTC. This gives the protein CASSPGLGQGLNEQFF.

The gene calls are TRBV28 and TRBJ1-6; no clear D. V was trimmed by 4 bases and J by 7 bases, leaving 5 bases between them. There are 12 residues in the CDR3. The germline CDR1 and CDR2 sequences are MDHEN and SYDVKM. In DNA, the CDR3 is TGTGCCAGCAGTTCTATAAATTCACCCCTCCACTTT. Translating it yields CASSSINSPLHF.

The chain couples TRBV11-1 to TRBJ2-3; weak D call: TRBD1 (7 bases). The CDR3 loop spans 18 amino acids. V was pared by 3 bases and J by 0 bases, with 19 bases between. Germline CDR1 reads SGHAT; CDR2 reads FQDESV (reference sequence). Here the CDR3 DNA reads TGTGCCAGCAGCTTGAGGAGGGGGCCGGGCCCTAGCACAGATACGCAGTATTTT. Its translation: CASSLRRGPGPSTDTQYF.

This clonotype came up many times. This chain links TRBV11-2 with TRBJ2-1; tentative D call: TRBD2 (6 bases). Looked up from germline, CDR1 is SGHAT and CDR2 is FQNNGV. Trimming pared 0 bases from V and 4 bases from J, leaving 16 bases between. The CDR3 sequence is 17 residues long. CDR3 DNA: TGTGCCAGCAGCTTAGATCTCGAGGGAGGTGCTTACAATGAGCAGTTCTTC. Its protein is CASSLDLEGGAYNEQFF.

This clonotype was observed at least ten times. The V and J genes are TRBV6-1 and TRBJ1-2; weak D call: TRBD1 (5 bases). The CDR3 runs 14 residues. V was trimmed by 2 bases and J by 7 bases, leaving 14 bases between them. Germline assignment: CDR1 MNHNS and CDR2 SASEGT. The DNA of the CDR3 is TGTGCCAGCAGTGAATGGGGTATGGGGGTTGGCTACACCTTC. Translating gives CASSEWGMGVGYTF.

Ten or more counts support this clonotype. The V call is TRBV7-3, the J call TRBJ2-1; maybe TRBD2 (6 bases). The ends were cut back, 5 bases at V and 10 bases at J, with 18 bases in the middle. Germline V gene lookup returns CDR1 SGHTA and CDR2 FQGTGA. This CDR3 region has 14 residues. CDR3 bases: TGTGCCAGCAGCCCAAACACACTAGCAGGGGAGCAGTTCTTC. Translation gives CASSPNTLAGEQFF.

This clonotype showed up many times. The chain has TRBV29-1 and TRBJ2-1; TRBD1 aligns across 9 bases. V shed 1 base and J 4 bases; nucleotides not matched to a gene: 11. The V gene's germline CDR1 is SQVTM and CDR2 ANQGSEA. The CDR3 is 17 residues long. The CDR3 loop reads CSVEARDREMVYNEQFF. The CDR3 DNA is TGCAGCGTTGAAGCCCGGGACAGGGAAATGGTGTACAATGAGCAGTTCTTC.

Only a few counts were recorded for this clonotype. The CDR3 loop reads CASSYSKYYRGRTEAFF. CDR3 DNA: TGTGCCAGCAGTTACTCGAAGTATTATAGGGGAAGGACCGAAGCTTTCTTT. J is TRBJ1-1 and V is TRBV6-5; a possible D gene is TRBD1 (5 bases). V was cut by 0 bases and J by 8 bases, with 22 bases left in between. Germline CDR1 is MNHEY and CDR2 is SVGAGI. The CDR3 contains 17 residues.

This clonotype was detected ten times or more. This rearrangement joins TRBV27 to TRBJ1-2; 10 bases agree with TRBD1. Germline V gene lookup returns CDR1 MNHEY and CDR2 SMNVEV (reference sequence). The CDR3 consists of 18 residues. V lost 5 bases to trimming and J lost 2 bases; unmatched junction nucleotides: 14. Written as DNA, the CDR3 is TGTGCCAGCAGTCTGACCGGGACAGGGGTCTCTCCCAACTATGGCTACACCTTC. Its protein is CASSLTGTGVSPNYGYTF.

This clonotype was observed at least ten times. The genes are TRBV29-1 and TRBJ2-1; D possibly corresponds to TRBD2 (6 bases). Trimming pared 5 bases from V and 0 bases from J, leaving 29 bases between. The germline V gene has CDR1 SQVTM and CDR2 ANQGSEA. CDR3 length: 20 amino acids. CDR3 DNA sequence: TGCAGCGTTCCGTTGCAGGACTTCCCACCTAAGGACTACTCCTACAATGAGCAGTTCTTC. Translation gives CSVPLQDFPPKDYSYNEQFF.

The sample holds many counts of this clonotype. The CDR3 DNA reads as TGTGCCAGCAGTGCCATGCTAGGGACTGAAGCTTTCTTT. Its translation: CASSAMLGTEAFF. The rearrangement joins TRBV6-4 to TRBJ1-1; D uncertain. The V gene lost 4 bases and the J gene lost 5 bases, with 11 bases spanning the gap. CDR3 length equals 13 residues. CDR1 is MRHNA, CDR2 SNTAGT, per germline.

There are a few counts of this clonotype. V gene TRBV14 combines with J gene TRBJ2-7; 8 bases are shared with TRBD2. CDR1 is SGHDN, CDR2 FVKESK, per germline. The J segment lost 6 bases and the V segment lost 4 bases, leaving 17 bases of the junction unmatched. The CDR3 spans 17 residues. CDR3 in amino acids: CASSPIAGGGAGVEQYF. As DNA, the CDR3 is TGTGCCAGCAGCCCTATTGCCGGGGGGGGCGCGGGCGTCGAGCAGTACTTC.

In its sample, this clonotype was seen many times. This chain uses TRBV6-1 with TRBJ2-7, with 11 bases matching TRBD2. CDR1 is MNHNS and CDR2 is SASEGT in the germline V gene. Trimming cost V 0 bases and J 3 bases; bases outside gene matches: 1. The CDR3 spans 15 residues. This CDR3 reads CASSEALAGGYEQYF. The CDR3 nucleotides are TGTGCCAGCAGTGAAGCCCTAGCGGGAGGCTACGAGCAGTACTTC.

The genes are TRBV2 and TRBJ1-6; tentative D call: TRBD1 (5 bases). The CDR3 contains 18 residues. Trimming removed 0 bases from V and 8 bases from J, with 20 bases in between. Germline V gene sequence: CDR1 SNHLY, CDR2 FYNNEI. CDR3 amino acids: CASSEAGSDRPLDSPLHF. CDR3 nucleotide sequence: TGTGCCAGCAGTGAAGCGGGTTCTGACAGACCCCTGGATTCACCCCTCCACTTT.

This clonotype was observed many times. The chain combines TRBV20-1 with TRBJ1-1; a possible D gene is TRBD1 (6 bases). Germline CDR1 is DFQATT and CDR2 is SNEGSKA (reference sequence). Trimming removed 3 bases from V and 0 bases from J, with 11 bases in between. The CDR3 loop spans 14 amino acids. The CDR3 DNA reads TGCAGTGCTAGCCGGAGGGGGATGAACACTGAAGCTTTCTTT. This gives the protein CSASRRGMNTEAFF.

This rearrangement joins TRBV9 to TRBJ1-3; 7 bases align to TRBD1. Germline CDR1 reads SGDLS; CDR2 reads YYNGEE. The V and J ends lost 4 bases and 4 bases, in that order; junction bases with no gene match: 8. This CDR3 spans 15 amino acids. CDR3 DNA: TGTGCCAGCAGCCCCCAGGGGGGGACCGGAAACACCATATATTTT. This translates into CASSPQGGTGNTIYF.

This clonotype was counted between two and nine times. The CDR3: CASSSAHEREYEQYF. For the CDR3, the DNA is TGTGCCAGCAGCTCGGCGCATGAGCGGGAGTACGAGCAGTACTTC. The V call is TRBV5-4, the J call TRBJ2-7, with 8 positions matching TRBD2. The V segment lost 3 bases and the J segment 4 bases; nucleotides outside the gene matches: 9. The germline CDR1 and CDR2 sequences are SGHNT and YYREEE (reference sequence). The CDR3 runs 15 residues.

This clonotype has a count of ten or more. The chain couples TRBV3-1 to TRBJ2-1, with D hard to call. This CDR3 spans 12 amino acids. The V gene's germline CDR1 is LGHDT and CDR2 YNNKEL (reference sequence). Deletions cut 5 bases from V and 5 bases from J, with 7 bases between. This chain's CDR3 is CASSWYNNEQFF. CDR3 nucleotide sequence: TGTGCCAGCAGCTGGTATAACAATGAGCAGTTCTTC.

This clonotype was recorded at least ten times. Here the CDR3 DNA reads TGTGCCAGCAGTGTTCCAGGGGAAGGGACCCAGTACTTC. It yields the protein CASSVPGEGTQYF. The chain has TRBV2 and TRBJ2-5, with D possibly matching TRBD1 (6 bases). Trimming pared 4 bases from V and 7 bases from J, leaving 13 bases between. Germline V gene sequence: CDR1 SNHLY, CDR2 FYNNEI. The CDR3 is 13 residues long. The full variable domain, rest sourced from reference TRBV2 and TRBJ2-5, is EPEVTQTPSHQVTQMGQEVILRCVPISNHLYFYWYRQILGQKVEFLVSFYNNEISEKSEIFDDQFSVERPDGSNFTLKIRSTKLEDSAMYFCASSVPGEGTQYFGPGTRLLVL.

In this sample, this clonotype turned up many times. CDR3 residues: CASSVSADNEQFF. The CDR3 region has the DNA TGCGCCAGCAGTGTGAGCGCGGACAATGAGCAGTTCTTC. The rearrangement links TRBV5-1 to TRBJ2-1; D call uncertain. The CDR3 totals 13 residues. V shed 5 bases and J shed 5 bases, with 11 bases lying between them. Per germline, CDR1 SGHRS and CDR2 YFSETQ.

This sequence joins TRBV12-3 or TRBV12-4 and TRBJ2-1; D possibly corresponds to TRBD2 (5 bases). V was trimmed by 7 bases and J by 11 bases, leaving 15 bases between them. The CDR3 has 12 amino acids. The CDR3 here is CASTHVREQQFF. CDR3 bases: TGTGCCAGCACCCATGTGAGGGAGCAGCAGTTCTTC.

This clonotype was recorded many times. The chain links TRBV30 to TRBJ1-2, with a weak D call TRBD1 (5 bases). Germline V CDR1 and CDR2: GTSNPN, SVGIG (reference sequence). This CDR3 region has 15 residues. Trimming removed 4 bases at V and 8 bases at J, with 23 bases between. The CDR3 protein is CAWTLGDPALGGYTF. The CDR3 region has the DNA TGTGCCTGGACCCTGGGGGACCCCGCCTTAGGGGGCTACACCTTC.

The chain employs TRBV13 and TRBJ2-2; D remains unclear. Trimming removed 4 bases from V and 5 bases from J, with 5 bases in between. CDR3 length equals 12 residues. Per germline, CDR1 PRHDT and CDR2 FYEKMQ (reference sequence). The CDR3 spells CASSYSTGELFF. In DNA, the CDR3 is TGTGCCAGCAGCTATTCAACCGGGGAGCTGTTTTTT.

This clonotype appeared many times. This sequence joins TRBV28 and TRBJ2-1; unclear D gene. V lost 6 bases and J 3 bases, leaving 9 bases between the germline ends. The CDR3 totals 13 residues. CDR1 is MDHEN, CDR2 SYDVKM, per germline. CDR3 nucleotide sequence: TGTGCCAGCAGAAGAGAGCTCTACAATGAGCAGTTCTTC. It translates to CASRRELYNEQFF.

This chain joins TRBV12-5 and TRBJ1-5; maybe TRBD1 (5 bases). Trimming removed 4 bases from V and 2 bases from J, with 12 bases in between. Germline V gene lookup returns CDR1 LGHNT and CDR2 FRNRAP. CDR3 length equals 15 residues. CDR3 residues: CASGSGTLGNQPQHF. The CDR3 DNA follows: TGTGCTAGTGGTTCCGGGACCCTGGGCAATCAGCCCCAGCATTTT.